The 14 T cell receptor beta chains presented below share a single source sample, sequenced in a study of OX40 agonist ivuxolimab in advanced cancers. The repertoire was sequenced with immunoSEQ multiplex PCR; TCRdb's copy has only in-frame clones and lacks some. The sample lists approximately 62,000 clones, roughly nine tenths occurring once. Here the sequenced sample was CD4+ or CD8+ T cells sorted from blood, taken in a trial of the OX40 agonist ivuxolimab. The receptors originated from an adult with an advanced solid tumor such as melanoma, head and neck, liver or kidney cancer.

The chain joins TRBV10-3 to TRBJ2-7; TRBD2 is a possible D gene (6 bases). Looked up from germline, CDR1 is ENHRY and CDR2 is SYGVKD. The CDR3 is 15 amino acids. Trimming removed 1 base from V and 0 bases from J, with 10 bases in between. CDR3 nucleotide sequence: TGTGCCATCAGTGAGTTGGGAGGACCCTCCTACGAGCAGTACGTC. This codes for CAISELGGPSYEQYV.

The J gene is TRBJ2-7, the V gene TRBV19; the D gene could be TRBD1 or TRBD2 (5 bases each). The CDR3 has 14 amino acids. Trimming took off 8 bases at V and 5 bases at J, with 19 bases between the two ends. CDR1 and CDR2 from the germline V gene are LNHDA and SQIVND (reference sequence). This chain's CDR3 is CASSTRDPAHEQYF. CDR3 in DNA: TGTGCCAGTTCGACCCGGGACCCAGCCCACGAGCAGTACTTC.

The chain carries TRBV2 and TRBJ2-7, with 10 bases aligning to TRBD2. From germline, CDR1 is SNHLY and CDR2 FYNNEI. The CDR3 is 14 residues long. Trimming removed 7 bases from V and 0 bases from J; junction bases left unmatched: 3. The CDR3 loop reads CASTIAGGSYEQYF. The CDR3 DNA follows: TGTGCCAGCACCATAGCGGGAGGCTCCTACGAGCAGTACTTC.

J is TRBJ1-2 and V is TRBV13; the D gene is possibly TRBD1 (5 bases). V lost 5 bases and J 6 bases, leaving 16 bases between the germline ends. The CDR3 extends over 14 amino acids. Germline V gene data show CDR1 as PRHDT and CDR2 as FYEKMQ (reference sequence). CDR3 sequence reads: CASSPRGVGNGYTF. As DNA, the CDR3 is TGTGCCAGCAGCCCCCGAGGGGTTGGGAATGGCTACACCTTC.

This chain uses TRBV19 with TRBJ2-2, with 9 bases identical to TRBD2. The CDR3 is made up of 17 amino acids. Trimming removed 5 bases from V and 4 bases from J; junction bases left unmatched: 11. Germline loops: CDR1 LNHDA, CDR2 SQIVND (reference sequence). The CDR3 reads CASSSFWREGGTGELFF. The CDR3 DNA sequence: TGTGCCAGTAGTTCCTTCTGGCGGGAGGGTGGCACCGGGGAGCTGTTTTTT.

The chain recombines TRBV18 with TRBJ2-3, with 7 bases aligning to TRBD2. CDR3 length: 17 amino acids. V lost 2 bases, J lost 2 bases, and 10 bases stayed unmatched. Germline V lookup: CDR1 KGHSH, CDR2 LQKENI. CDR3 in amino acids: CASSPTPPAGITDTQYF. The CDR3, as DNA: TGTGCCAGCTCACCAACCCCCCCAGCGGGGATCACAGATACGCAGTATTTT.

The chain carries TRBV6-5 and TRBJ2-1, with TRBD1 as a possible D gene (6 bases). V shed 0 bases and J shed 5 bases, with 8 bases lying between them. CDR3 length: 14 amino acids. Germline CDR1 MNHEY, CDR2 SVGAGI. This CDR3 is CASSYSNRDNEQFF. The CDR3 coding sequence is TGTGCCAGCAGTTACTCCAACAGGGACAATGAGCAGTTCTTC.

The V gene is TRBV18, the J gene TRBJ1-2; D gene ambiguous. The germline V gene encodes CDR1 KGHSH and CDR2 LQKENI. The V end lost 2 bases, the J end lost 4 bases, and 14 bases lay between the germline ends. The CDR3 extends over 15 amino acids. CDR3 sequence reads: CASSPVRGRPYGYTF. Written as DNA, the CDR3 is TGTGCCAGCTCACCAGTGCGCGGCAGGCCCTATGGCTACACCTTC.

This clone was observed once. The CDR3 bases are TGTGCCAGCAGTTATGGACAGGGGGCCCTCTATGGCTACACCTTC. Protein product: CASSYGQGALYGYTF. The chain couples TRBV6-5 to TRBJ1-2; 11 nucleotides match TRBD1. There are 15 residues in the CDR3. Losses at the gene ends were 3 bases for V and 4 bases for J; bases not matched to a gene: 4. From germline, CDR1 is MNHEY and CDR2 SVGAGI.

This clone has more than one count but fewer than ten. This chain uses TRBV30 with TRBJ2-1; the D is unclear. This CDR3 has 10 residues. Germline assignment: CDR1 GTSNPN and CDR2 SVGIG (reference sequence). Between the trimmed V and J ends, which lost 5 bases and 7 bases, there was a span of 6 bases. CDR3 residues: CAWVENEQFF. The CDR3 coding sequence is TGTGCCTGGGTCGAGAATGAGCAGTTCTTC.

CDR3 nucleotides: TGTGCCAGCAGCCCAAGTAGGGGGGCCAAAAACATTCAGTACTTC. Encoded protein: CASSPSRGAKNIQYF. The chain couples TRBV27 to TRBJ2-4; TRBD1 might be the D (6 bases). V lost 6 bases and J lost 1, with 13 bases in between. The CDR3 contains 15 residues. The germline CDR1 and CDR2 sequences are MNHEY and SMNVEV (reference sequence).

The V and J genes are TRBV7-2 and TRBJ2-1, with D perhaps TRBD2 (5 bases). The ends were cut back, 2 bases at V and 15 bases at J, with 26 bases in the middle. The CDR3 consists of 16 residues. Per the germline V gene, CDR1 is SGHTA and CDR2 is FQGNSA. In nucleotides, the CDR3 is TGTGCCAGCAGCTTAAATTGGTTCGGGATAGGCCCGACCCTGTTCTTC. It is translated as CASSLNWFGIGPTLFF.

The V and J genes are TRBV11-2 and TRBJ2-5, with D possibly being TRBD1 (5 bases). The V gene lost 5 bases and the J gene lost 2 bases, with 18 bases spanning the gap. The CDR3 loop spans 16 amino acids. Germline CDR1 and CDR2: SGHAT and FQNNGV. The CDR3 nucleotides read TGTGCCAGCAGCAACATTAGACAGTTTCCTCAAGAGACCCAGTACTTC. This gives the protein CASSNIRQFPQETQYF.

The chain recombines TRBV5-4 with TRBJ1-5; D call uncertain. Germline V CDR1 and CDR2: SGHNT, YYREEE (reference sequence). The CDR3 is 15 residues long. The V end was cut by 0 bases, the J end by 0 bases, with 7 bases between. The CDR3 is CASSLGAYSNQPQHF. The CDR3 region has the DNA TGTGCCAGCAGCTTGGGAGCCTATAGCAATCAGCCCCAGCATTTT.